These T cell receptor beta chains were read from a single sample in a study of blood T cell repertoires in COVID-19. TCRdb's table, derived via immunoSEQ multiplex PCR, lists solely in-frame clones and lacks some. The sample has under 350,000 clones, around 85% seen once. Specimen: PBMCs or T cells enriched from blood (not recorded which). The receptors here all came from a woman aged 40 to 50 with acute COVID-19. The CDR3 runs from the conserved cysteine through the conserved F or W. The D gene is left open where the match is weak. Expanded clones get a size class; other rows say once, few or many, or leave the size out.

>TRBV18|-|-|TRBJ1-2
CASSPMSGYTF
>TRBV18|-|-|TRBJ2-3
CASSPPLDSQSTDTQYF
>TRBV19|TRBD2|once|TRBJ2-5
CASQSSGGASGETQYF
>TRBV6-1|-|-|TRBJ1-2
CASSDVRVVVDTF
>TRBV7-9|-|-|TRBJ1-1
CASREDWENTEAFF
>TRBV7-2|-|-|TRBJ1-5
CASSLAWGGQPQHF
>TRBV13|-|-|TRBJ2-3
CASSFMRQTLTDTQYF
>TRBV6-2/TRBV6-3|TRBD1|-|TRBJ1-3
CASSRQGFGDTIYF
>TRBV19|TRBD1|-|TRBJ1-2
CASSIQGGLYTF
>TRBV29-1|-|once|TRBJ2-1
CSVEDHGWGRGEQFF
>TRBV19|TRBD1|-|TRBJ1-5
CASSKGGTGRLSNQPQHF
>TRBV7-2|-|once|TRBJ2-3
CASSLGSRSTQYF
>TRBV4-2|TRBD1|-|TRBJ1-5
CASSQDLAGGRPQHF
>TRBV28|TRBD1|-|TRBJ2-3
CASSLVSRGLVTDTQYF
>TRBV18|TRBD1|-|TRBJ2-7
CASSPRRQGSSYEQYF
>TRBV7-9|-|-|TRBJ2-7
CASSSGRGVPSYEQYF
>TRBV28|-|few|TRBJ2-7
CASSLDPRSEQYF
>TRBV21-1|-|-|TRBJ1-2
CASTGGDGYTF
>TRBV4-2|-|-|TRBJ1-3
CASSQERFSSGNTIYF
>TRBV5-1|TRBD2|-|TRBJ2-5
CASSPGLAGTAGETQYF
>TRBV6-5|-|-|TRBJ2-6
CASSYSGRPGANVLTF
>TRBV18|-|-|TRBJ2-7
CASSPQRQTSNEQYF